The present entry profiles one T cell receptor (beta chain) with its context. The antigen is unknown. A second PCR of 7 to 11 cycles used a sample-barcoded 5' primer and a J-beta primer mix. TCRdb re-derived calls from the 5' RACE reads in MiXCR, one entry per CDR3 protein. Of around 1.5 million distinct CDR3 sequences detected, roughly 59% appear once; the ten largest clones hold 6.5% to 8.5%. This specimen belongs to a study of blood T cells in healthy people across ages. Study details: The capture of about one barcoded beta molecule per two T cells was achieved by template switching.

Study conclusions and caveats: Diversity of TCR beta correlated strongly with naive T cell percentage.

Per germline, CDR1 SNHLY and CDR2 FYNNEI. CDR3 length: 14 residues. The receptor comes from a man between 18 and 35 years old in good health. The specimen sequenced was blood. The V call is TRBV2, the J call TRBJ2-1; D possibly corresponds to TRBD1 (7 bases). The better agreement between TRBJ2-7 and the DNA end casts doubt on the J call. CDR3 loop: CASKEGATYNEQYF. CDR3 sequence (DNA): TGTGCCAGCAAGGAGGGGGCCACCTACAATGAGCAGTACTTC.